In its sample, the clone carrying this T cell receptor beta chain was seen many times. Its matching antigen is unknown. Using RNA template, CDR3s of TCR alpha and beta were amplified with iRepertoire arm-PCR. For one-step reverse transcription and amplification, 100-400 ng of tissue mRNA or PBMC total RNA was used. Via MiXCR, TCRdb re-called the multiplex PCR reads, giving one row per CDR3 protein. Among about 180,000 distinct CDR3 sequences, roughly two fifths were seen once, and the ten largest hold under 6.5%. The source of the sample is a study of glioma-infiltrating T cells. Study outcomes and limitations: Gliomas, especially low-grade, showed above-expected tissue-blood divergence; non-neoplastic patients showed below.

This CDR3 is built from 15 residues. Germline lookup yields CDR1 MDHEN and CDR2 SYDVKM. V gave up 3 bases and J gave up 0 bases, with 12 bases separating them. The sample taken for sequencing was glioma tissue, nonneoplastic brain tissue, or PBMCs (not recorded which). The chain has TRBV28 and TRBJ2-7, with D maybe TRBD2 (6 bases). The sequence derives from a human donor with low-grade glioma or glioblastoma, undergoing nonglioma brain surgery, or in good health (not recorded which). The CDR3 DNA is TGTGCCAGCAGTTTTGGCGGAGGGAGCTCCTACGAGCAGTACTTC. It specifies CASSFGGGSSYEQYF.